The 18 T cell receptor beta chains given below trace back to one sample, sequenced in a study of identical twins. TCRdb reprocessed the 5' RACE reads via MiXCR and lists one record per CDR3 protein. The table records about 700,000 distinct CDR3 sequences, about 9.4% of them present only once. This sample also belongs to another study, concerning yellow fever vaccine responses in identical twins.

The source material was PBMCs. The receptors shown here come from a woman aged 18-29 years in good health.

The V and J genes are TRBV7-9 and TRBJ2-7; D may correspond to TRBD1 or TRBD2 (5 bases each). Trimming took off 3 bases at V and 3 bases at J, with 18 bases between the two ends. Germline V gives CDR1 SEHNR, CDR2 FQNEAQ (reference sequence). The CDR3 covers 16 residues. CDR3 region: CASSFRTGTDVYEQYF. CDR3 in DNA: TGTGCCAGCAGCTTCAGAACCGGGACCGATGTCTACGAGCAGTACTTC.

The rearrangement joins TRBV10-3 to TRBJ1-5; possible D gene TRBD1, 6 bases. The V end was cut by 5 bases, the J end by 6 bases, with 17 bases between. The CDR3 runs 15 residues. The germline V gene has CDR1 ENHRY and CDR2 SYGVKD. The DNA for the CDR3 is TGTGCCATCAGTTCAGGGCAGGGGTTCGGTCAGCCCCAGCATTTT. This sequence encodes CAISSGQGFGQPQHF.

This clonotype came up a few times. The rearrangement links TRBV5-5 to TRBJ2-1, with D possibly matching TRBD2 (6 bases). Trimming removed 0 bases from V and 4 bases from J, with 14 bases in between. Looked up from germline, CDR1 is SGHKS and CDR2 is YYEKEE (reference sequence). The CDR3 contains 16 residues. DNA of the CDR3: TGTGCCAGCAGCTTGGGGGTGGAGGGCAGGTACAATGAGCAGTTCTTC. This encodes CASSLGVEGRYNEQFF.

This clonotype was seen more than once but under ten times. V and J are TRBV28 and TRBJ2-7; D unclear. Germline CDR1 MDHEN, CDR2 SYDVKM. This CDR3 spans 14 amino acids. Between the trimmed V and J ends, which lost 3 bases and 4 bases, there was a span of 13 bases. The chain's CDR3 is CASSFLAENYEQYF. The CDR3 DNA is TGTGCCAGCAGTTTTCTCGCGGAAAATTACGAGCAGTACTTC.

This clonotype appeared many times. V and J are TRBV28 and TRBJ2-5; 13 bases line up with TRBD2. In germline, CDR1 is MDHEN, CDR2 SYDVKM. With V trimmed by 3 bases and J by 9 bases, 16 bases remained unmatched. This CDR3 has 18 residues. In DNA, the CDR3 is TGTGCCAGCAGTTTCAGACTAGCGGGAGGCCCCGGGAGGGTGGCCCAGTACTTC. Translated, it gives CASSFRLAGGPGRVAQYF.

This clonotype was observed a few times. The V call is TRBV7-2, the J call TRBJ2-7; no reliable D call. Germline V gene lookup returns CDR1 SGHTA and CDR2 FQGNSA. The CDR3 is 11 residues long. With 6 bases removed from V and 7 bases from J, the gap between germline ends came to 10 bases. The CDR3 sequence: CASSSEKEQYF. CDR3 DNA sequence: TGTGCCAGCAGTTCGGAGAAGGAGCAGTACTTC.

V usage is TRBV7-6 and J usage is TRBJ2-1, with D tentatively TRBD2 (6 bases). Looked up from germline, CDR1 is SGHVS and CDR2 is FNYEAQ. This CDR3 has 15 residues. The V gene lost 6 bases and the J gene lost 8 bases, with 20 bases spanning the gap. CDR3 protein: CASSRRDFPSHEQFF. CDR3 sequence (DNA): TGTGCCAGCAGTCGCCGGGACTTTCCGTCCCATGAGCAGTTCTTC. The whole variable domain, remainder taken from reference TRBV7-6 and TRBJ2-1, is GAGVSQSPRYKVTKRGQDVALRCDPISGHVSLYWYRQALGQGPEFLTYFNYEAQQDKSGLPNDRFSAERPEGSISTLTIQRTEQRDSAMYRCASSRRDFPSHEQFFGPGTRLTVL.

The chain employs TRBV4-2 and TRBJ2-1; the D is unclear. Germline assignment: CDR1 LGHNA and CDR2 YNFKEQ. The CDR3 has 16 residues. The germline V and J ends were trimmed by 0 bases and 1 base, with 10 bases remaining between them. DNA of the CDR3: TGTGCCAGCAGCCAAGAAACTGGCCTATCCTACAATGAGCAGTTCTTC. It is translated as CASSQETGLSYNEQFF.

This chain connects TRBV15 to TRBJ2-5, with D possibly being TRBD2 (5 bases). This CDR3 is 13 amino acids long. V lost 3 bases and J 5 bases, leaving 10 bases between the germline ends. Germline V gene data show CDR1 as LNHNV and CDR2 as YYDKDF (reference sequence). CDR3: CATSRRVQETQYF. As DNA, the CDR3 is TGTGCCACCAGCAGGCGGGTACAGGAGACCCAGTACTTC.

This clonotype was found a few times. This chain joins TRBV11-2 and TRBJ2-1; the D is unclear. CDR1 and CDR2 from the germline V gene are SGHAT and FQNNGV. V was shortened by 2 bases and J by 1 base, with 9 bases between the two germline ends. The CDR3 runs to 15 residues. The CDR3 DNA follows: TGTGCCAGCAGCTTACCGGAGACGTCCTACAATGAGCAGTTCTTC. This translates into CASSLPETSYNEQFF.

The chain joins TRBV20-1 to TRBJ2-1; no clear D gene. The germline gives CDR1 DFQATT, CDR2 SNEGSKA (reference sequence). The V gene lost 3 bases and the J gene lost 2 bases, with 8 bases spanning the gap. The length of the CDR3 is 13 residues. For the CDR3, the DNA is TGCAGTGCTAGGGACCAGACCTACAATGAGCAGTTCTTC. Translating it yields CSARDQTYNEQFF.

The CDR3 nucleotides read TGTGCCAGCAAGTCGGGCGGGAGGGGCGTCACCGGGGAGCTGTTTTTT. Translating gives CASKSGGRGVTGELFF. The J gene is TRBJ2-2, the V gene TRBV27, with 9 bases identical to TRBD2. J gave up 4 bases and V 7 bases, and 10 bases lay outside the gene matches. Per the germline V gene, CDR1 is MNHEY and CDR2 is SMNVEV (reference sequence). CDR3 length: 16 amino acids.

This clonotype was recorded a few times. V gene TRBV7-2 combines with J gene TRBJ1-1, with D tentatively TRBD1 (6 bases). In germline, CDR1 is SGHTA, CDR2 FQGNSA. V lost 10 bases, J lost 6 bases, and 18 bases lay in between. CDR3 length: 13 residues. This chain's CDR3 is CATYRDSLPEAFF. CDR3 sequence (DNA): TGTGCCACATACAGGGATTCTCTCCCTGAAGCTTTCTTT.

This clonotype was observed at least ten times. This chain links TRBV12-3 or TRBV12-4 with TRBJ2-1; perhaps TRBD2 as D (6 bases). Trimming took 5 bases from V and 3 from J, leaving 14 bases between them. This CDR3 spans 15 amino acids. CDR3 sequence: CASSPQGGIYNEQFF. CDR3 bases: TGTGCCAGCAGTCCCCAGGGCGGGATCTACAATGAGCAGTTCTTC.

This clonotype turned up a few times. The CDR3 is CASTPLTGSLAKNIQYF. CDR3 DNA: TGTGCCAGCACACCACTGACAGGTTCCTTAGCCAAAAACATTCAGTACTTC. The chain couples TRBV12-3 or TRBV12-4 to TRBJ2-4; TRBD1 is a possible D gene (6 bases). The CDR3 is made up of 17 amino acids. V lost 7 bases and J lost 0, with 19 bases in between.

This clonotype was counted at least ten times. V is TRBV5-1 and J is TRBJ2-1; 11 positions agree with TRBD1. The CDR3 is 16 amino acids. Per the germline V gene, CDR1 is SGHRS and CDR2 is YFSETQ. V was clipped by 2 bases and J by 2 bases; unmatched bases: 3. The CDR3 DNA is TGCGCCAGCAGCTTCCCGGGACAGGGGGCCTACAATGAGCAGTTCTTC. It is translated as CASSFPGQGAYNEQFF.

This clonotype was counted at least ten times. The chain links TRBV27 to TRBJ2-2; 7 nucleotides match TRBD1. The CDR3 loop spans 15 amino acids. V was pared by 5 bases and J by 2 bases, with 5 bases of the junction left unmatched. The V gene's germline CDR1 is MNHEY and CDR2 SMNVEV (reference sequence). DNA of the CDR3: TGTGCCAGCAGTCTCCGAGGGGGCAACACCGGGGAGCTGTTTTTT. Protein: CASSLRGGNTGELFF.

V is TRBV5-1 and J is TRBJ2-3, with D unclear. The CDR3 has 13 amino acids. The V and J ends lost 0 bases and 6 bases respectively, with 8 bases between them. The germline V gene encodes CDR1 SGHRS and CDR2 YFSETQ. This CDR3 is CASSLAEGDTQYF. The CDR3 DNA reads TGCGCCAGCAGCTTGGCCGAAGGTGATACGCAGTATTTT.